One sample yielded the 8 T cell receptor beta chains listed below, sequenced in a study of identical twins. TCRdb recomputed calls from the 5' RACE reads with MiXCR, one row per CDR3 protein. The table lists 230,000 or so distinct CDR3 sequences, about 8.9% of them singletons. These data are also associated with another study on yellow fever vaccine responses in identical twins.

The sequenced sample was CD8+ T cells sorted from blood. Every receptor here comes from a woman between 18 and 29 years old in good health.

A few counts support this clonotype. The CDR3 region is CASSLDELQSSYEQYF. DNA for the CDR3: TGTGCCAGCAGCTTAGATGAGCTCCAAAGCTCCTACGAGCAGTACTTC. The chain has TRBV7-2 and TRBJ2-7; D ambiguous. There are 16 residues in the CDR3. CDR1 is SGHTA and CDR2 is FQGNSA in the germline V gene. V was pared by 1 base and J by 0 bases, with 13 bases between.

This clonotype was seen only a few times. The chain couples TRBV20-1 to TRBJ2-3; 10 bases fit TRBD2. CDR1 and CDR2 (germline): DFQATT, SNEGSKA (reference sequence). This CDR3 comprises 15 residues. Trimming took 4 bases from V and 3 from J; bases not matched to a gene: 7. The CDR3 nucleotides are TGCAGTGCTATCATCCTAGCGGGAGTAACAGATACGCAGTATTTT. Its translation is CSAIILAGVTDTQYF.

CDR3 protein: CASSVAIWDNEQFF. CDR3 nucleotides: TGTGCCAGCAGCGTAGCTATTTGGGACAATGAGCAGTTCTTC. The chain has TRBV9 and TRBJ2-1; D is undetermined. Germline CDR1 is SGDLS and CDR2 is YYNGEE. V shed 0 bases and J shed 5 bases, with 9 bases lying between them. CDR3 size: 14 residues.

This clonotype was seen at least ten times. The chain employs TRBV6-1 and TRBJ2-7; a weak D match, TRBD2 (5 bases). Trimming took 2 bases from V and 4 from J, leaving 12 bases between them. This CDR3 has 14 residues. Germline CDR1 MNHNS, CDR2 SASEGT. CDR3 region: CASSEWKGAYEQYF. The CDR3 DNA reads TGTGCCAGCAGTGAATGGAAGGGAGCGTACGAGCAGTACTTC.

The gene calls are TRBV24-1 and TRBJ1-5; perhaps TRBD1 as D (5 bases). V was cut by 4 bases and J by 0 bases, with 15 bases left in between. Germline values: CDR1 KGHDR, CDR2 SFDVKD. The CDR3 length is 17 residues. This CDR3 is CATSDSSLTVSNQPQHF. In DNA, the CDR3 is TGTGCCACCAGTGACTCCTCCTTGACAGTTAGCAATCAGCCCCAGCATTTT.

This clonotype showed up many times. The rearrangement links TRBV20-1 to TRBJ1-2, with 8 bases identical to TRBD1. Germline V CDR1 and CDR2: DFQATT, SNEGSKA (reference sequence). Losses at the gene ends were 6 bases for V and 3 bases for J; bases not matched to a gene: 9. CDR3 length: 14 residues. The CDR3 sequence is CSAIHQTGDYGYTF. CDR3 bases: TGCAGTGCGATTCATCAGACAGGGGACTATGGCTACACCTTC.

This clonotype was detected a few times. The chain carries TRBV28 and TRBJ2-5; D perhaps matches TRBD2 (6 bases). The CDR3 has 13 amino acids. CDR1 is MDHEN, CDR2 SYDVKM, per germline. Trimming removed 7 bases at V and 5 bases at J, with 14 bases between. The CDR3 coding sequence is TGTGCCAGCACCGCTTGGGGGGTGGAGACCCAGTACTTC. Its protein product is CASTAWGVETQYF.

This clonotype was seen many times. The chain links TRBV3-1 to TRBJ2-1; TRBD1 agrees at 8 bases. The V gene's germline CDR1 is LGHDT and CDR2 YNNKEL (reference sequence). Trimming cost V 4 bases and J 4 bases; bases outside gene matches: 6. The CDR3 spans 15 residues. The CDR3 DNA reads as TGTGCCAGCAGCCCCGACAGGGGCCTTTACAATGAGCAGTTCTTC. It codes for CASSPDRGLYNEQFF.